This entry is about one T cell receptor (beta chain). Assay: immunoSEQ multiplex PCR; the TCRdb copy retains only in-frame clones and omits some. The sample lists about half a million clones; 80% to 90% were seen once. The entry originates in a study of blood T cell repertoires in COVID-19. Trimming removed 4 bases at V and 7 bases at J, with 9 bases between. This CDR3 spans 12 amino acids. The germline V gene encodes CDR1 SGHTS and CDR2 YDEGEE. The chain has TRBV5-8 and TRBJ2-1; tentatively, D is TRBD2 (5 bases). The sequencing sample was made of peripheral blood. The receptor comes from a human donor in a cohort sampled during active COVID-19. This CDR3 is CASSTTGNEQFF. The CDR3 coding sequence is TGTGCCAGCAGCACGACGGGGAATGAGCAGTTCTTC. Full variable domain (missing parts from reference TRBV5-8 and TRBJ2-1): EAGVTQSPTHLIKTRGQQATLRCSPISGHTSVYWYQQALGLGLQFLLWYDEGEERNRGNFPPRFSGRQFPNYSSELNVNALELEDSALYLCASSTTGNEQFFGPGTRLTVL.